The 5 T cell receptor beta chains presented below share a single source sample, sequenced in a study of blood T cell repertoires in COVID-19. Libraries were prepared by immunoSEQ multiplex PCR; TCRdb keeps only in-frame clonotypes and omits some of them. The sample holds over 200,000 clones, about 90% seen once. Input material: PBMCs or T cells enriched from blood (not recorded which). Source of these receptors: a woman aged 25 to 39 with acute COVID-19.

The chain has TRBV9 and TRBJ1-2, with a tentative D call TRBD1 (6 bases). Between the trimmed V and J ends, which lost 0 bases and 8 bases, there was a span of 14 bases. The V gene's germline CDR1 is SGDLS and CDR2 YYNGEE. The CDR3 runs to 14 residues. The CDR3, as DNA: TGTGCCAGCAGCGTAGCTGTGGGGGCTGAGGGCTACACCTTC. Protein sequence: CASSVAVGAEGYTF.

Sample share makes this clone medium-sized (0.01 to 0.1%). The chain combines TRBV28 with TRBJ2-7; D is possibly TRBD1 (5 bases). V shed 6 bases and J shed 2 bases, with 14 bases lying between them. Per germline, CDR1 MDHEN and CDR2 SYDVKM. The CDR3 spans 14 residues. The CDR3 spells CASSLTGIPYEQYF. The CDR3 DNA reads TGTGCCAGCAGCTTAACAGGTATTCCCTACGAGCAGTACTTC.

V and J are TRBV5-4 and TRBJ1-5, with D tentatively TRBD1 (5 bases). The V and J ends lost 2 bases and 4 bases respectively, with 13 bases between them. This CDR3 has 15 residues. The germline V gene has CDR1 SGHNT and CDR2 YYREEE (reference sequence). CDR3 region: CASSLSRTPNQPQHF. For the CDR3, the DNA is TGTGCCAGCAGCTTATCCCGGACACCGAATCAGCCCCAGCATTTT. The variable domain in full, with the rest retrieved from reference TRBV5-4 and TRBJ1-5, is ETGVTQSPTHLIKTRGQQVTLRCSSQSGHNTVSWYQQALGQGPQFIFQYYREEENGRGNFPPRFSGLQFPNYSSELNVNALELDDSALYLCASSLSRTPNQPQHFGDGTRLSIL.

With regard to this clone: This same CDR3 is encoded by further DNA sequences in the sample. The chain links TRBV6-5 to TRBJ2-7; 8 nucleotides agree with TRBD1. The J segment lost 5 bases and the V segment lost 4 bases, leaving 10 bases of the junction unmatched. This CDR3 is built from 15 residues. Germline V lookup: CDR1 MNHEY, CDR2 SVGAGI. The CDR3 bases are TGTGCCAGCAGTTTTTCGGACAGGGTCGTCAACGAGCAGTACTTC. This gives the protein CASSFSDRVVNEQYF.

The rearrangement uses TRBV19 and TRBJ1-1; D might be TRBD1 (5 bases). CDR1 is LNHDA and CDR2 is SQIVND in the germline V gene (reference sequence). Trimming took 5 bases from V and 0 from J, leaving 13 bases between them. This CDR3 spans 15 amino acids. The DNA of the CDR3 is TGTGCCAGTAGTCCCCGGGGGGAACTGAACACTGAAGCTTTCTTT. Translated, it gives CASSPRGELNTEAFF.